This note documents a single TCR beta chain sequence. Its antigen remains unknown. Only in-frame clones appear in the TCRdb table, and some are missing; sequencing was by immunoSEQ multiplex PCR. The data show approximately 67,000 clones, under 85% seen once. The data originate from a study of OX40 agonist ivuxolimab in advanced cancers. Study summary: Treatment of patients was with ivuxolimab, an agonistic anti-OX40 (CD134) antibody. Prior anti-PD-1, anti-PD-L1 or anti-CTLA-4 therapy was allowed; roughly 40% had some. The study, taken as a whole, reports: CD4+ and CD8+ blood T cells expanded clonally by week 6 at 0.1 to 3.0 mg/kg.

J gave up 9 bases and V 3 bases, and 17 bases lay outside the gene matches. The CDR3 loop spans 17 amino acids. Germline values: CDR1 WSHSY, CDR2 SAAADI. The sample was CD4+ or CD8+ T cells sorted from blood, taken in a trial of the OX40 agonist ivuxolimab. The gene calls are TRBV10-2 and TRBJ2-7, with 10 nucleotides matching TRBD2. The TCR originated in an adult with an advanced solid tumor such as melanoma, head and neck, liver or kidney cancer. CDR3 region: CASSDFSGRARRDGQYF. The CDR3 bases are TGCGCCAGCAGTGATTTCAGCGGGAGGGCCCGAAGGGACGGGCAGTACTTC.